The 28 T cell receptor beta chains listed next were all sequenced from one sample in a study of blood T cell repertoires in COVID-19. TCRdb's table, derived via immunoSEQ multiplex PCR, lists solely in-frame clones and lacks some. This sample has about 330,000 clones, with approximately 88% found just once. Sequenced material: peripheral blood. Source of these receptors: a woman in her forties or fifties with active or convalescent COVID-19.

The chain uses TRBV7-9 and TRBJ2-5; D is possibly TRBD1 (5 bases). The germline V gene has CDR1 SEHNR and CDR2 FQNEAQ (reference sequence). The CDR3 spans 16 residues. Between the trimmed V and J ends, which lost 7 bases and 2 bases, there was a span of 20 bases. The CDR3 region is CASTRLQTEPQETQYF. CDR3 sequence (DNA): TGTGCCAGCACCCGACTCCAGACAGAACCGCAAGAGACCCAGTACTTC.

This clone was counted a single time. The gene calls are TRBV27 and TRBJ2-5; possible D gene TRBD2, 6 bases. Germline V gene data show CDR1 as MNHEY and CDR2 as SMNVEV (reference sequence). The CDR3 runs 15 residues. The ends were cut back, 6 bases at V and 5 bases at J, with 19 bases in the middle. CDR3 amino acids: CASSLGGDRWETQYF. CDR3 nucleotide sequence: TGTGCCAGCAGCCTCGGGGGAGACCGATGGGAGACCCAGTACTTC.

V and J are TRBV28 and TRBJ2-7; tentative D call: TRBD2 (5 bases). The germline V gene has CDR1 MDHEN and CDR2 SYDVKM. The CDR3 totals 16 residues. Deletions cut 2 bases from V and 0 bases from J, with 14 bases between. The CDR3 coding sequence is TGTGCCAGCAGTTTAGGTCCCGGGCTAGCCTCCTACGAGCAGTACTTC. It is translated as CASSLGPGLASYEQYF. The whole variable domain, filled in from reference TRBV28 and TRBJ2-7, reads DVKVTQSSRYLVKRTGEKVFLECVQDMDHENMFWYRQDPGLGLRLIYFSYDVKMKEKGDIPEGYSVSREKKERFSLILESASTNQTSMYLCASSLGPGLASYEQYFGPGTRLTVT.

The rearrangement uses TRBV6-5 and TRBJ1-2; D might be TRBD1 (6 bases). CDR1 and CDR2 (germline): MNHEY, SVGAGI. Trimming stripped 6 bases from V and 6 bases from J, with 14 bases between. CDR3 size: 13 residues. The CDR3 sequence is CASSRRGFDGYTF. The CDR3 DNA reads TGTGCCAGCAGCCGCAGGGGTTTCGATGGCTACACCTTC.

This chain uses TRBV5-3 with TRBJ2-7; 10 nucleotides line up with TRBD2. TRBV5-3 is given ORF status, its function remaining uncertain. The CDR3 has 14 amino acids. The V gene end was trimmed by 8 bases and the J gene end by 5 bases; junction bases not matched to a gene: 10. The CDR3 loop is CASRPRTSGHEQYF. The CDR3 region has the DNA TGTGCCAGCCGGCCCCGGACTAGCGGACACGAGCAGTACTTC.

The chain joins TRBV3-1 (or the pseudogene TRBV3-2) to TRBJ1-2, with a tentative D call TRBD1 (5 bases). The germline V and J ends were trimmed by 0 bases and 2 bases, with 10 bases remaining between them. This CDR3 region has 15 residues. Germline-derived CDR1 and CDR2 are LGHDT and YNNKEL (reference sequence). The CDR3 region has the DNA TGTGCCAGCAGCCAAGATCTCAGACAGAACTATGGCTACACCTTC. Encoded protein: CASSQDLRQNYGYTF.

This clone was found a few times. This CDR3 is CASSEVENTEAFF. In DNA form, the CDR3 reads TGTGCCAGCAGTGAAGTAGAGAACACTGAAGCTTTCTTT. The rearrangement uses TRBV2 and TRBJ1-1; D call uncertain. Trimming took off 1 base at V and 1 base at J, with 4 bases between the two ends. The germline V gene has CDR1 SNHLY and CDR2 FYNNEI. The CDR3 covers 13 residues. The full variable domain, in which reference TRBV2 and TRBJ1-1 provide the parts outside the CDR3, is EPEVTQTPSHQVTQMGQEVILRCVPISNHLYFYWYRQILGQKVEFLVSFYNNEISEKSEIFDDQFSVERPDGSNFTLKIRSTKLEDSAMYFCASSEVENTEAFFGQGTRLTVV.

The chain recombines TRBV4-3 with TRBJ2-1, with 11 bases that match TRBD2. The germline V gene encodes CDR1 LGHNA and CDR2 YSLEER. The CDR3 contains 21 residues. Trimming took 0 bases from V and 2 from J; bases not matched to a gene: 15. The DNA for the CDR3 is TGCGCCAGCAGCCAAGATTTAGAAACTAGCGGGAGCCACGGACCCTACAATGAGCAGTTCTTC. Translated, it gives CASSQDLETSGSHGPYNEQFF.

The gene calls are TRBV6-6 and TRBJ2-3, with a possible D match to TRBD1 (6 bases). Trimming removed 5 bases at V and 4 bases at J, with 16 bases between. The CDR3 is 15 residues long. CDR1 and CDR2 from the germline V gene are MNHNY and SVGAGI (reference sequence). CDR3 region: CASSTLTGEADTQYF. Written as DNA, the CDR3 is TGTGCCAGCAGTACATTGACAGGCGAAGCAGATACGCAGTATTTT.

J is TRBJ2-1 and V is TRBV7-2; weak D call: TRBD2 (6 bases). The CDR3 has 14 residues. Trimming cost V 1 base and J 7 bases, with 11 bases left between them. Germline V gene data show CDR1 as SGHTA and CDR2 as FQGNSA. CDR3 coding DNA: TGTGCCAGCAGCTTAGTGGGACTCCGGAATGAGCAGTTCTTC. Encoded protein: CASSLVGLRNEQFF.

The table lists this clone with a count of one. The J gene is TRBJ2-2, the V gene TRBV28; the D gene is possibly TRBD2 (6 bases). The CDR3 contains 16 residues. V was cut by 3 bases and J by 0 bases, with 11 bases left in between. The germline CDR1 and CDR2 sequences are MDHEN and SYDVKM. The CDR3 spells CASSFQRAPNTGELFF. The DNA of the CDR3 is TGTGCCAGCAGTTTCCAGCGGGCCCCGAACACCGGGGAGCTGTTTTTT.

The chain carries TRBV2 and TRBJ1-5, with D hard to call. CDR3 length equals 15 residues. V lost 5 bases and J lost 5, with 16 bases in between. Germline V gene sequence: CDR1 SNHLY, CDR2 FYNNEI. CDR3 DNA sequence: TGTGCCAGCAGTACCCCACCGGGAGCTGATCAGCCCCAGCATTTT. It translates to CASSTPPGADQPQHF. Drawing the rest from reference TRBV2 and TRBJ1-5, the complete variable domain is EPEVTQTPSHQVTQMGQEVILRCVPISNHLYFYWYRQILGQKVEFLVSFYNNEISEKSEIFDDQFSVERPDGSNFTLKIRSTKLEDSAMYFCASSTPPGADQPQHFGDGTRLSIL.

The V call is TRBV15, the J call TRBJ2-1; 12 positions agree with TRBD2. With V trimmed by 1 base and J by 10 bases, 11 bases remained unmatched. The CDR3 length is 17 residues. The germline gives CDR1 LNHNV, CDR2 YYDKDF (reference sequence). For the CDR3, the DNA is TGTGCCACCAGCAGAGCTCTCCCGGCTAGCGGGAGGGAAGAGCAGTTCTTC. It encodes CATSRALPASGREEQFF.

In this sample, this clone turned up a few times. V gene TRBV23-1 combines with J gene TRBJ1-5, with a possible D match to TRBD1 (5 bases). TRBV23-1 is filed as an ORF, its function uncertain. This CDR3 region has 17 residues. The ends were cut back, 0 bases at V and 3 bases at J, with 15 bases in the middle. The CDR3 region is CASSQSYPEGSNQPQHF. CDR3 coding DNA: TGCGCCAGCAGTCAATCGTACCCGGAGGGGTCCAATCAGCCCCAGCATTTT.

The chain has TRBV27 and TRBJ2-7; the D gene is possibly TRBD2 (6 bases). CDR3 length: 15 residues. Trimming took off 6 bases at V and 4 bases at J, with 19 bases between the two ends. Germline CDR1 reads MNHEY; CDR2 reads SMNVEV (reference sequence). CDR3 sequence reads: CASSTGRFSGYEQYF. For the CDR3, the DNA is TGTGCCAGCAGCACCGGGAGATTCAGTGGGTACGAGCAGTACTTC.

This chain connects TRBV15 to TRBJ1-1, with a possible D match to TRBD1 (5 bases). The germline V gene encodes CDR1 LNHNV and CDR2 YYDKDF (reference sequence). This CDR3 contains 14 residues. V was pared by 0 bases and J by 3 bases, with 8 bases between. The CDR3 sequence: CATSRDRVYTEAFF. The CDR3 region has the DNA TGTGCCACCAGCAGAGACAGGGTTTACACTGAAGCTTTCTTT.

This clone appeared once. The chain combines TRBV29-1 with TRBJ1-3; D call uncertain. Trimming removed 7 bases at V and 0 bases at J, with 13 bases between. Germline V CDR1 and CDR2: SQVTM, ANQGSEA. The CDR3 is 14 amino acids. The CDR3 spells CSASGFDSGNTIYF. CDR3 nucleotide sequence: TGCAGCGCATCGGGTTTCGACTCTGGAAACACCATATATTTT.

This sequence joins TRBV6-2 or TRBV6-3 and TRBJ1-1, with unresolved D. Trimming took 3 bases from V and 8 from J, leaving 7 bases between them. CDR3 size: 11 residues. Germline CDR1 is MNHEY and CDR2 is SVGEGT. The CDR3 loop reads CASSYVREAFF. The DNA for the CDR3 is TGTGCCAGCAGTTATGTCAGGGAAGCTTTCTTT.

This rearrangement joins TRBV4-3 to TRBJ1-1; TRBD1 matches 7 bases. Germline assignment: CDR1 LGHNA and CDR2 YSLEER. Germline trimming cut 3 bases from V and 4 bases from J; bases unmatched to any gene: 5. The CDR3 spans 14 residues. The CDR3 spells CASSQRTGFTEAFF. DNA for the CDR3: TGCGCCAGCAGCCAGAGGACAGGTTTCACTGAAGCTTTCTTT.

CDR3 residues: CASSLNFDEQFF. The CDR3 DNA reads TGCGCCAGCAGCTTGAATTTCGATGAGCAGTTCTTC. The V gene is TRBV5-1, the J gene TRBJ2-1; D uncertain. Per the germline V gene, CDR1 is SGHRS and CDR2 is YFSETQ. V lost 1 base and J 8 bases, leaving 7 bases between the germline ends. The CDR3 is 12 amino acids.

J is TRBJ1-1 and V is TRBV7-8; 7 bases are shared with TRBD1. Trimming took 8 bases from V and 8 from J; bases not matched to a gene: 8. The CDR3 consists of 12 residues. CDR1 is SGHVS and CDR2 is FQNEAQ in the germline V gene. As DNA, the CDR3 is TGTGCCAGCTACGACGGCAGGGGGGAAGCTTTCTTT. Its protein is CASYDGRGEAFF. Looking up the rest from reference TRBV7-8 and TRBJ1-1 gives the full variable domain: GAGVSQSPRYKVAKRGQDVALRCDPISGHVSLFWYQQALGQGPEFLTYFQNEAQLDKSGLPSDRFFAERPEGSVSTLKIQRTQQEDSAVYLCASYDGRGEAFFGQGTRLTVV.

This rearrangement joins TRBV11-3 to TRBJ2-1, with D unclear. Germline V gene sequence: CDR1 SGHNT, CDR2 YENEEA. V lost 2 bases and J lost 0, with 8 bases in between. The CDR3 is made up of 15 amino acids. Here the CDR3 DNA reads TGTGCCAGCAGCTTAAGAGGAAGCTCCTACAATGAGCAGTTCTTC. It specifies CASSLRGSSYNEQFF.

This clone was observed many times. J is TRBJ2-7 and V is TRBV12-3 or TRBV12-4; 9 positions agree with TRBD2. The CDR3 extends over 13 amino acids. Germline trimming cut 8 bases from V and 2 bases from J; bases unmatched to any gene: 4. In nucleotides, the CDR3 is TGTGCCAGCCAGCGGGGGGTGGCCTACGAGCAGTACTTC. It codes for CASQRGVAYEQYF.

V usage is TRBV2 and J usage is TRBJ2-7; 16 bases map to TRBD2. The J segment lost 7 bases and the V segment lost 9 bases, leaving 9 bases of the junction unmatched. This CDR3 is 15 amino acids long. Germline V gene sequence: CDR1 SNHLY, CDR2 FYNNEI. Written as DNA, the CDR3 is TGTGCCAGAACCGGGACTAGCGGGAGGGCCCAGGAGCAGTACTTC. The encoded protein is CARTGTSGRAQEQYF.

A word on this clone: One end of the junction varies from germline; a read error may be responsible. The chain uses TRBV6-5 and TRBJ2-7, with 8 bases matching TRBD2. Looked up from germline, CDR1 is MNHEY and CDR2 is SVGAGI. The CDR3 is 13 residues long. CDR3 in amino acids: CASSTGLAGEQYF. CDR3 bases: TGTGCAAGCAGCACGGGCCTAGCGGGCGAGCAGTACTTC.

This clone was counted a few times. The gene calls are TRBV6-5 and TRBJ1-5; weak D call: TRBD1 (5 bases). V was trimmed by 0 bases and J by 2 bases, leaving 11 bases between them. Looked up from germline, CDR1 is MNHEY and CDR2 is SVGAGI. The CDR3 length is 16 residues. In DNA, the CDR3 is TGTGCCAGCAGTTACTCGCCCCCGGGGGGCAATCAGCCCCAGCATTTT. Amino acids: CASSYSPPGGNQPQHF.

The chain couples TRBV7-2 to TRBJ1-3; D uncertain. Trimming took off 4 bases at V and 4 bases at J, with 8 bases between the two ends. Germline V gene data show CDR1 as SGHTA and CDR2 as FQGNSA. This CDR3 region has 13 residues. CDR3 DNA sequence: TGTGCCAGCAGCTACATCTCCGGAAACACCATATATTTT. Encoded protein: CASSYISGNTIYF.

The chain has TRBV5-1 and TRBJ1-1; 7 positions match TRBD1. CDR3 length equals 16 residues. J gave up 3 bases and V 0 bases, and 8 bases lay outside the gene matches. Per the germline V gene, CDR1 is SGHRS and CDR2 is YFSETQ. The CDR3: CASSLEGGTGDTEAFF. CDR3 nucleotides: TGCGCCAGCAGCTTGGAAGGGGGAACAGGGGACACTGAAGCTTTCTTT.